The 3 T cell receptor beta chains below all came from one sample that was sequenced in a study of blood T cells in healthy people across ages. Primed by a sample-barcoded 5' primer and a J-beta primer mix, a second PCR proceeded for about 6 to 11 cycles. TCRdb itself ran the 5' RACE reads through MiXCR, one entry per CDR3 protein. Of some 780,000 distinct CDR3 sequences detected, roughly 50% appear once; the ten largest clones hold approximately 24%. The sample consisted of blood. The receptors derive from a man aged 40-55 years in good health.

V and J are TRBV5-1 and TRBJ2-1; a weak D match, TRBD2 (6 bases). Trimming shortened V by 3 bases and J by 7 bases, and 11 bases separated the two germline ends. This CDR3 region has 13 residues. Germline assignment: CDR1 SGHRS and CDR2 YFSETQ. The CDR3, as DNA: TGCGCCAGCAGCTGGGCTAGCGCGAATGAGCAGTTCTTC. Its protein product is CASSWASANEQFF.

The chain is built from TRBV3-1 and TRBJ2-2; 11 bases agree with TRBD1. V dropped 5 bases and J dropped 7; count of bases not matched to a gene: 3. Germline V lookup: CDR1 LGHDT, CDR2 YNNKEL (reference sequence). The CDR3 extends over 14 amino acids. As DNA, the CDR3 is TGTGCCAGCAGCGGGACAGGGGGGCTCGGGGAGCTGTTTTTT. Translation: CASSGTGGLGELFF.

V is TRBV3-1 and J is TRBJ2-3, with 8 nucleotides matching TRBD1. Germline V gene sequence: CDR1 LGHDT, CDR2 YNNKEL (reference sequence). The CDR3 has 16 amino acids. J lost 1 base, V lost 3 bases, and 6 bases had no gene match. The CDR3 DNA sequence: TGTGCCAGCAGCCAGAGCAGGGGGCGAGGCACAGATACGCAGTATTTT. Translating it yields CASSQSRGRGTDTQYF.